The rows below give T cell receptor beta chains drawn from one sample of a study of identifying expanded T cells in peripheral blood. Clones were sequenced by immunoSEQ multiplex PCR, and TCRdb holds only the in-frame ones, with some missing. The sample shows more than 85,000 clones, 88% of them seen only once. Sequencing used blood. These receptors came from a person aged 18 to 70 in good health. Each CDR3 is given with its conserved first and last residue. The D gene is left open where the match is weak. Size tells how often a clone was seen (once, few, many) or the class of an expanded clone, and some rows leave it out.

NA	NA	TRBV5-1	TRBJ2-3	CASSSGLWEDTQYF	TGCGCCAGCAGCTCCGGACTCTGGGAAGATACGCAGTATTTT
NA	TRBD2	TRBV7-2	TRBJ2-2	CASSNPAGGPTGELFF	TGTGCCAGCAGCAACCCAGCGGGGGGCCCCACCGGGGAGCTGTTTTTT
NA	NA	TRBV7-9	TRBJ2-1	CASSLAPMISYNEQFF	TGTGCCAGCAGCTTAGCTCCCATGATTTCCTACAATGAGCAGTTCTTC
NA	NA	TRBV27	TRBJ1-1	CASRAGLMNTEAFF	TGTGCCAGCAGGGCAGGGTTAATGAACACTGAAGCTTTCTTT
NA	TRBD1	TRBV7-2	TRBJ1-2	CASSLGGTGFNYGYTF	TGTGCCAGCAGCTTAGGGGGGACAGGGTTTAACTATGGCTACACCTTC
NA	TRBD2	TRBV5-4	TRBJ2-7	CASTREGLVYEQYF	TGTGCCAGCACTCGGGAGGGGTTAGTGTACGAGCAGTACTTC
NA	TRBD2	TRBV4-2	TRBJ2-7	CVSSRGTSGTYEQYF	TGTGTCAGCAGCCGCGGGACTAGCGGAACCTACGAGCAGTACTTC
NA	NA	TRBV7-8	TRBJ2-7	CASSPGYEQYF	TGTGCCAGCAGCCCGGGGTACGAGCAGTACTTC
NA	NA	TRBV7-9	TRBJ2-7	CASSLLQGDEQYF	TGTGCCAGCAGCCTTCTACAGGGTGACGAGCAGTACTTC
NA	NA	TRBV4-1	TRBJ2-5	CASSRTFRQSQETQYF	TGCGCCAGCAGCCGAACTTTTAGACAGTCTCAAGAGACCCAGTACTTC
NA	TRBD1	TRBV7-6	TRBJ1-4	CASSSGQGNEKLFF	TGTGCCAGCAGCTCGGGACAGGGAAATGAAAAACTGTTTTTT
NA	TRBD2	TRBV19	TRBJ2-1	CASSSLADNEQFF	TGTGCCAGTAGCTCACTAGCGGATAATGAGCAGTTCTTC
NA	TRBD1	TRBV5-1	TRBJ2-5	CASSSGQQETQYF	TGCGCCAGCAGCTCGGGACAGCAAGAGACCCAGTACTTC
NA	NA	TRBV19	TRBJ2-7	CASTPSGGPPYEQYF	TGTGCCAGTACCCCATCCGGGGGGCCTCCCTACGAGCAGTACTTC
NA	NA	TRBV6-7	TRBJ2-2	CASSSPGTGEAGELFF	TGTGCCAGCAGTTCGCCGGGAACAGGGGAGGCCGGGGAGCTGTTTTTT
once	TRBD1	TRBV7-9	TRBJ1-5	CASSRDRAMEPQHF	TGTGCCAGCAGCCGCGACAGGGCCATGGAGCCCCAGCATTTT
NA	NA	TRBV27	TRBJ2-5	CASSPRRALGQYF	TGTGCCAGCAGTCCCCGTAGGGCCCTCGGCCAGTACTTC
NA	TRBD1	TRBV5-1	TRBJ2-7	CASSLGQGFYEQYF	TGCGCCAGCAGCTTGGGACAGGGCTTCTACGAGCAGTACTTC
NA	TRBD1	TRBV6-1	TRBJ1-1	CASSAWDSGSEAFF	TGTGCCAGCAGTGCCTGGGACAGCGGGTCTGAAGCTTTCTTT
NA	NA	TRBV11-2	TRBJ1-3	CASSLVGNTIYF	TGTGCCAGCAGCTTAGTTGGAAACACCATATATTTT
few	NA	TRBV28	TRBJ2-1	CASSPQPQVEQFF	TGTGCCAGCAGTCCGCAACCTCAGGTTGAGCAGTTCTTC
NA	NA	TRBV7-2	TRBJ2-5	CASSLRLHQETQYF	TGTGCCAGCAGCTTAAGGTTGCACCAAGAGACCCAGTACTTC
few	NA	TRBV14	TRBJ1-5	CASSQQDGGPQHF	TGTGCCAGCAGCCAACAGGACGGAGGGCCCCAGCATTTT
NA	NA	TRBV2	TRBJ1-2	CASRPPLELNYGYTF	TGTGCCAGCAGACCCCCCCTTGAACTCAACTATGGCTACACCTTC
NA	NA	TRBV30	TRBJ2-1	CAWSPQNEQFF	TGTGCCTGGAGTCCCCAAAATGAGCAGTTCTTC
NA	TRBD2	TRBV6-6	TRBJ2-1	CASRGLAGGEQFF	TGTGCCAGCAGAGGACTAGCGGGCGGGGAGCAGTTCTTC